A selection of T cell receptor beta chains follows, all from one sample in a study of regulatory T cells in long-lasting Graves disease. From the multiplex PCR reads, TCRdb called clonotypes with MiXCR, one entry per CDR3 protein. The sample has around 420,000 distinct CDR3 sequences, around 15% seen once. The specimen was peripheral blood mononuclear cells (PBMCs), collected at new diagnosis, from a patient treated with antithyroid drugs. All receptors come from a female donor with Graves disease. Both conserved end residues are part of each CDR3. D genes are given only for firm matches. Expanded clones are given a class, and other clones once, few, many or no size at all.

v_gene	j_gene	d_gene	abundance	CDR3aa	CDR3nt
TRBV2	TRBJ2-6	-	-	CASSDRIAGANVLTF	TGTGCCAGCAGTGATCGGATTGCTGGGGCCAACGTCCTGACTTTC
TRBV18	TRBJ1-2	-	-	CASSPMDINYGYTF	TGTGCCAGCTCACCCATGGACATTAACTATGGCTACACCTTC
TRBV2	TRBJ2-3	-	few	CASLLRDTQYF	TGTGCCAGCCTCCTGAGAGATACGCAGTATTTT
TRBV5-5	TRBJ1-3	TRBD1	many	CASSQAPGQTGNTIYF	TGTGCCAGCAGTCAGGCCCCGGGACAGACGGGAAACACCATATATTTT
TRBV9	TRBJ2-3	-	many	CASSSPVGERSTDTQYF	TGTGCCAGCAGCTCCCCGGTCGGGGAAAGAAGCACAGATACGCAGTATTTT
TRBV19	TRBJ1-1	-	few	CASSMVLQGTYMNTEAFF	TGTGCCAGTAGTATGGTTCTCCAGGGGACCTACATGAACACTGAAGCTTTCTTT
TRBV10-3	TRBJ2-7	-	few	CATNPDAGYEQYF	TGTGCCACGAATCCTGACGCAGGCTACGAGCAGTACTTC
TRBV10-3	TRBJ1-2	-	-	CAILGETYLDGYTF	TGTGCTATCCTAGGGGAGACCTATCTTGATGGCTACACCTTC
TRBV20-1	TRBJ2-3	-	few	CSANPESTDTQYF	TGCAGTGCTAATCCAGAGAGCACAGATACGCAGTATTTT
TRBV27	TRBJ2-4	TRBD1	-	CASSFGTGGKNIQYF	TGTGCCAGCAGTTTTGGGACAGGGGGTAAAAACATTCAGTACTTC
TRBV9	TRBJ2-2	TRBD1	many	CASSVATGGQPGELFF	TGTGCCAGCAGCGTAGCTACAGGGGGGCAGCCCGGGGAGCTGTTTTTT
TRBV20-1	TRBJ1-3	-	many	CSTGDGGKGTIYF	TGCAGCACTGGGGATGGGGGGAAAGGGACCATATATTTT
TRBV2	TRBJ1-5	-	-	CASSEEEGQPQHF	TGTGCCAGCAGTGAAGAGGAGGGTCAGCCCCAGCATTTT
TRBV20-1	TRBJ2-7	TRBD2	many	CSARSSGRSFYEQYF	TGCAGTGCTAGGTCTAGCGGGAGAAGCTTCTACGAGCAGTACTTC
TRBV27	TRBJ2-7	-	few	CASRLGGHSSYEQYF	TGTGCCAGCCGCCTTGGAGGACATAGCTCCTACGAGCAGTACTTC
TRBV4-1	TRBJ2-3	-	many	CASSQELGGTDTQYF	TGCGCCAGCAGCCAAGAACTGGGGGGTACAGATACGCAGTATTTT
TRBV29-1	TRBJ2-7	-	many	CSVEPEDSYEQYF	TGCAGCGTTGAACCTGAGGACTCCTACGAGCAGTACTTC
TRBV5-5	TRBJ2-7	TRBD1	-	CASSPDRGLEQYF	TGTGCCAGCAGCCCCGACAGGGGGCTCGAGCAGTACTTC
TRBV28	TRBJ2-7	-	-	CASSLPADYEQYF	TGTGCCAGCAGTTTACCTGCAGACTACGAGCAGTACTTC
TRBV3-1	TRBJ1-5	-	few	CASSPQEANGNQPQHF	TGTGCCAGCAGCCCCCAGGAGGCCAATGGCAATCAGCCCCAGCATTTT
TRBV3-1	TRBJ2-3	TRBD1	-	CASSQEDRGTQYF	TGTGCCAGCAGCCAAGAAGACAGGGGGACGCAGTATTTT
TRBV27	TRBJ2-2	TRBD1	few	CASSYVGQARELFF	TGTGCCAGCAGTTACGTAGGACAGGCCCGGGAGCTGTTTTTT
TRBV12-3/TRBV12-4	TRBJ2-7	-	many	CASSLKEPVQYF	TGTGCCAGCAGTTTAAAGGAACCCGTGCAGTACTTC
TRBV20-1	TRBJ1-1	TRBD1	-	CSAARGPNTEAFF	TGCAGTGCAGCAAGGGGGCCGAACACTGAAGCTTTCTTT
TRBV20-1	TRBJ2-1	TRBD1	many	CSARGTGRSFNEQFF	TGCAGTGCTAGAGGGACAGGGCGGTCATTCAATGAGCAGTTCTTC